This TCR beta chain is from a study of cytomegalovirus exposure and HLA in healthy donors. The method was immunoSEQ multiplex PCR; TCRdb's version includes in-frame clones alone and lacks a portion of them. Of 250,000 to 350,000 clones in the sample, about 85% were seen once. Donors were drawn from the 120-subject validation cohort, separate from the roughly 670-subject first cohort. To note about this clone: The target antigen is unknown.

Study-level results: Generally TCR sequences proved uncommon, though certain public TCRs appeared in numerous donors.

The CDR3 is 15 amino acids. Trimming took 4 bases from V and 4 from J, leaving 15 bases between them. Germline V gene sequence: CDR1 SGDLS, CDR2 YYNGEE. The sequence came from a woman aged 30 to 39 in good health and CMV-seropositive. What was sequenced was PBMCs. The chain couples TRBV9 to TRBJ1-3; D remains ambiguous. The CDR3 loop is CASSLRMDGGNTIYF. The CDR3, as DNA: TGTGCCAGCAGCTTGCGGATGGACGGCGGAAACACCATATATTTT.